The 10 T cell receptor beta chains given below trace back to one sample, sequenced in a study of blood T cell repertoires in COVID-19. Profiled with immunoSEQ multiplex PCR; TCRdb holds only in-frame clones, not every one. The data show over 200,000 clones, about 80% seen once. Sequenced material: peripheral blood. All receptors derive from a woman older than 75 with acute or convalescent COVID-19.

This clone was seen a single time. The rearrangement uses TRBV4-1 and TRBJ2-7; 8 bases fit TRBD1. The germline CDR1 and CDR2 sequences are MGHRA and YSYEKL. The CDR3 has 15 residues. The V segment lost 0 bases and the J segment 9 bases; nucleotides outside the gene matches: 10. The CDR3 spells CASSQDLTGALGQYF. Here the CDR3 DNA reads TGCGCCAGCAGCCAAGATCTGACAGGGGCCCTAGGGCAGTACTTC.

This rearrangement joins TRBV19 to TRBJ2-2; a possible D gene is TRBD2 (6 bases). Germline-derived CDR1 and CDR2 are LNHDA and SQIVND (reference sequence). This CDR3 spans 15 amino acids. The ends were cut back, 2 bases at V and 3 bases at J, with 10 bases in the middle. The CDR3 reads CASSIWGRYTGELFF. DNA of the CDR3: TGTGCCAGTAGTATATGGGGGAGGTACACCGGGGAGCTGTTTTTT.

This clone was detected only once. CDR3 bases: TGTGCCAGCGCCCAAGCGGGAGAGTACGAGCAGTACTTC. It translates to CASAQAGEYEQYF. This sequence joins TRBV9 and TRBJ2-7, with 8 bases identical to TRBD2. The ends lost 7 bases at V and 4 bases at J; junction bases unmatched: 7. Per germline, CDR1 SGDLS and CDR2 YYNGEE. This CDR3 contains 13 residues.

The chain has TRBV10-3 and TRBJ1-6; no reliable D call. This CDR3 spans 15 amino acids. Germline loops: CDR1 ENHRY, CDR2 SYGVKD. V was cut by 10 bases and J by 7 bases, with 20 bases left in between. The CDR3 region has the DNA TGTGCCACCTCCCCCGGCAACTACTTCAATTCACCCCTCCACTTT. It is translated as CATSPGNYFNSPLHF.

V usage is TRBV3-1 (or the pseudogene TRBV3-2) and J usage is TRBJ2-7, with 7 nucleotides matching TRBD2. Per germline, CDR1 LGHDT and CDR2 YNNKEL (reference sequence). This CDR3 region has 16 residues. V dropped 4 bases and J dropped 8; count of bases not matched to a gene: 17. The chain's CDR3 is CASSPRESLGGEKQYF. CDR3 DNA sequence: TGTGCCAGCAGCCCGCGGGAGAGCCTTGGGGGTGAGAAGCAGTACTTC.

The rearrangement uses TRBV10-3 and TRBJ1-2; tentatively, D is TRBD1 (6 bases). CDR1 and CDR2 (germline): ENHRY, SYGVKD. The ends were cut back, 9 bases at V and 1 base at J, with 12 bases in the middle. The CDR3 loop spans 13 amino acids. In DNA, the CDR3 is TGTGCCATTGGAGGGGGGGATAACTATGGCTACACCTTC. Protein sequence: CAIGGGDNYGYTF.

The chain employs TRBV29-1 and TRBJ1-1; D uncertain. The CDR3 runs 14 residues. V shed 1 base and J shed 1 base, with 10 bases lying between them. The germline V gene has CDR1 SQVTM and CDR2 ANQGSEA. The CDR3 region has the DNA TGCAGCGTTGAAGGGCGACTCTCGAACACTGAAGCTTTCTTT. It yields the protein CSVEGRLSNTEAFF.

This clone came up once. The CDR3 is CSASKTSGGWETQYF. The CDR3 DNA reads as TGCAGTGCTAGTAAAACTAGCGGGGGGTGGGAGACCCAGTACTTC. The chain links TRBV20-1 to TRBJ2-5, with 12 bases that match TRBD2. The CDR3 is made up of 15 amino acids. Germline-derived CDR1 and CDR2 are DFQATT and SNEGSKA (reference sequence). V lost 3 bases, J lost 5 bases, and 7 bases stayed unmatched.

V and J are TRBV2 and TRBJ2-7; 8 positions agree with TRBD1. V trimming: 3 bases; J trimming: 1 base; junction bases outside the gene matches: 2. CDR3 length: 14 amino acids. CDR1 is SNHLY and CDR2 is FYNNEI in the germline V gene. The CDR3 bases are TGTGCCAGCAGTGACCAGGGGGCTTCCTACGAGCAGTACTTC. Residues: CASSDQGASYEQYF. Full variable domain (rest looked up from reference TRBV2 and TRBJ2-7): EPEVTQTPSHQVTQMGQEVILRCVPISNHLYFYWYRQILGQKVEFLVSFYNNEISEKSEIFDDQFSVERPDGSNFTLKIRSTKLEDSAMYFCASSDQGASYEQYFGPGTRLTVT.

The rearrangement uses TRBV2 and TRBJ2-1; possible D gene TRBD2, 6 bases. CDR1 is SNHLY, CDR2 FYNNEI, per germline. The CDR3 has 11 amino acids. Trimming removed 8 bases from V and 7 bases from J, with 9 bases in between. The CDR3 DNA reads TGTGCCAGCGGGACTTATAATGAGCAGTTCTTC. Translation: CASGTYNEQFF.